Given below is one T cell receptor beta chain in context. The entry originates in a study of T cells after yellow fever vaccination. TCRdb ran MiXCR on the 5' RACE reads and lists one entry per CDR3 protein. The table records under 300,000 distinct CDR3 sequences, roughly 7.2% of them present only once. There are 15 residues in the CDR3. Germline V gives CDR1 SGHNT, CDR2 YYREEE (reference sequence). Trimming cost V 2 bases and J 0 bases, with 8 bases left between them. This sample comprised CD4+ T cells sorted from PBMCs, obtained 15 days after the yellow fever booster vaccination. The sequence was obtained from a man aged 25 to 40 who received the YFV17D yellow fever vaccine. This sequence joins TRBV5-4 and TRBJ2-2; maybe TRBD1 (5 bases). CDR3 nucleotides: TGTGCCAGCAGCTTTGCAGGGTCGAACACCGGGGAGCTGTTTTTT. Translation: CASSFAGSNTGELFF.